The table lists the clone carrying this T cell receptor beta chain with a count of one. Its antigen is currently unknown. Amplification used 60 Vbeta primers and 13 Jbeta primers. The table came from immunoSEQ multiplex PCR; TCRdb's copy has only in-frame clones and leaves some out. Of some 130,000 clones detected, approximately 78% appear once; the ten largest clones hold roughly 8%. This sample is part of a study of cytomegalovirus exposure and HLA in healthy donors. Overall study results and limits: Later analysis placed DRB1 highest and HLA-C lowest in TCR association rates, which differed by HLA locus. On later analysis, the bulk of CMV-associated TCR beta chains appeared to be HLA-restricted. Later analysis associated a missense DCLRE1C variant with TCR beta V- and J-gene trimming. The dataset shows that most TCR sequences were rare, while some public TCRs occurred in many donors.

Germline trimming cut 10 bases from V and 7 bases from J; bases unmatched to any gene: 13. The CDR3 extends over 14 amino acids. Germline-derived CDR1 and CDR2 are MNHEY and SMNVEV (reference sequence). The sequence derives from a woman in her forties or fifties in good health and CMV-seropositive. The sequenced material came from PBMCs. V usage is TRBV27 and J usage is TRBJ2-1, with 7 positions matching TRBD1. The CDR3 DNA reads TGTGCCACCTACACGGACACGGACAGGAATGAGCAGTTCTTC. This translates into CATYTDTDRNEQFF.